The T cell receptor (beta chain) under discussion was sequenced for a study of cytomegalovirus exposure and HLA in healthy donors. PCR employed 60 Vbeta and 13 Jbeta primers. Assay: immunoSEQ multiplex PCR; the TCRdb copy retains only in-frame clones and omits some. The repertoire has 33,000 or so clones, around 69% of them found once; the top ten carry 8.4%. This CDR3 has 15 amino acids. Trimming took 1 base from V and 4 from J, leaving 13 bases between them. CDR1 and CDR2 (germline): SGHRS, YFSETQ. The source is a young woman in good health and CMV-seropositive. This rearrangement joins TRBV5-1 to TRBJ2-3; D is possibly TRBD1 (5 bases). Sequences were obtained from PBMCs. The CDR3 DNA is TGCGCCAGCAGCTTGCCCCCCAGGGTCCCAGATACGCAGTATTTT. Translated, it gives CASSLPPRVPDTQYF. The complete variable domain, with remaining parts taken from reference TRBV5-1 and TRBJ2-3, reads KAGVTQTPRYLIKTRGQQVTLSCSPISGHRSVSWYQQTPGQGLQFLFEYFSETQRNKGNFPGRFSGRQFSNSRSEMNVSTLELGDSALYLCASSLPPRVPDTQYFGPGTRLTVL.